This TCR beta chain was recovered during a study of early T cells in non-severe SARS-CoV-2 infection. Study in general: Alpha and beta chains were unpaired, from unsorted whole-blood bulk RNA.

This clonotype was found many times. Its specificity is unknown. Unique molecular identifiers were affixed to single, distinct cDNA molecules. TCRdb called the 5' RACE reads again in MiXCR, with one record for every CDR3 protein. The data contain tens of thousands of distinct CDR3 sequences, over 4.5% of them singletons. The CDR3 totals 15 residues. In germline, CDR1 is SEHNR, CDR2 FQNEAQ (reference sequence). The V end lost 6 bases, the J end lost 9 bases, and 18 bases lay between the germline ends. Study results and caveats: Comparison of clonotypes with VDJdb favored anti-spike CD8 responses while missing private and CD4 specificities.

Material for sequencing was whole blood. The genes are TRBV7-9 and TRBJ1-6; no definite D call. This TCR was sampled from an adult who was a healthcare worker with PCR-confirmed SARS-CoV-2 infection or an uninfected control (not recorded which). This CDR3 is CASSPNPTSGSPLHF. The CDR3 DNA reads TGTGCCAGCAGTCCCAACCCGACAAGCGGTTCACCCCTCCACTTT. Drawing the rest from reference TRBV7-9 and TRBJ1-6, the complete variable domain is DTGVSQNPRHKITKRGQNVTFRCDPISEHNRLYWYRQTLGQGPEFLTYFQNEAQLEKSRLLSDRFSAERPKGSFSTLEIQRTEQGDSAMYLCASSPNPTSGSPLHFGNGTRLTVT.